One sample yielded the 6 T cell receptor beta chains listed below, sequenced in a study of blood T cell repertoires in COVID-19. The table came from immunoSEQ multiplex PCR; TCRdb's copy has only in-frame clones and leaves some out. The table includes approximately 99,000 clones, around 83% detected once. The source material was peripheral blood. These receptors originate from a woman in her seventies with acute or convalescent COVID-19.

The CDR3 DNA sequence: TGTGCCAGCACCCACAGGGGTAAGGACACTGAAGCTTTCTTT. Protein: CASTHRGKDTEAFF. The chain has TRBV3-1 (or the pseudogene TRBV3-2) and TRBJ1-1; 7 bases map to TRBD1. The trim removed 7 bases at V and 3 bases at J, leaving 8 bases unmatched. CDR1 LGHDT and CDR2 YNNKEL come from the germline V gene (reference sequence). The CDR3 consists of 14 residues.

The chain links TRBV11-3 to TRBJ2-2; 8 bases are a match to TRBD1. V was clipped by 5 bases and J by 4 bases; unmatched bases: 6. CDR3 size: 15 residues. Germline V lookup: CDR1 SGHNT, CDR2 YENEEA. The CDR3 spells CASSPGGIGTGELFF. CDR3 nucleotide sequence: TGTGCCAGCAGCCCAGGGGGCATCGGCACCGGGGAGCTGTTTTTT. The whole variable domain, remainder taken from reference TRBV11-3 and TRBJ2-2, is EAGVVQSPRYKIIEKKQPVAFWCNPISGHNTLYWYLQNLGQGPELLIRYENEEAVDDSQLPKDRFSAERLKGVDSTLKIQPAELGDSAVYLCASSPGGIGTGELFFGEGSRLTVL.

The chain links TRBV24-1 to TRBJ2-7, with D perhaps TRBD2 (6 bases). Germline V CDR1 and CDR2: KGHDR, SFDVKD. Trimming removed 2 bases from V and 2 bases from J, with 15 bases in between. The CDR3 totals 16 residues. CDR3 sequence (DNA): TGTGCCACCAGTGATTCGGAGACTAGTAACCCCTACGAGCAGTACTTC. Its translation is CATSDSETSNPYEQYF.

This clone was seen ten or more times. V gene TRBV25-1 combines with J gene TRBJ1-2; 8 positions match TRBD1. CDR3 length equals 14 residues. Germline CDR1 and CDR2: MGHDK and SYGVNS. With V trimmed by 3 bases and J by 3 bases, 3 bases remained unmatched. The CDR3 coding sequence is TGTGCCAGCAGTGAGGACAGGGCCCACTATGGCTACACCTTC. Amino acids: CASSEDRAHYGYTF.

This clone was seen once. The rearrangement links TRBV5-8 to TRBJ1-3; the D is unclear. Trimming removed 0 bases from V and 8 bases from J, with 18 bases in between. The V gene's germline CDR1 is SGHTS and CDR2 YDEGEE. CDR3 length: 16 residues. In DNA, the CDR3 is TGTGCCAGCAGCTTGGTTTCGACTGCAATCCCCCACACCATATATTTT. As protein: CASSLVSTAIPHTIYF.

Worth noting for this clone: This CDR3 is also generated by other DNA sequences in the sample. The rearrangement links TRBV6-2 or TRBV6-3 to TRBJ1-2, with D tentatively TRBD1 (5 bases). The V and J ends lost 5 bases and 4 bases respectively, with 14 bases between them. The CDR3 contains 14 residues. Germline CDR1 MNHEY, CDR2 SVGEGT. The CDR3 nucleotides read TGTGCCAGCAGTGCCTCACCGACAGTCTATGGCTACACCTTC. Amino acid sequence: CASSASPTVYGYTF.